Sequencing of this TCR beta chain was carried out in a study of naive and memory T cell subsets. The library had UMIs added by 3' ligation of an oligonucleotide to TCR cDNA. Input was about 1 to 1,100 ng of DNase-treated total RNA without cell sorting. Looked up from germline, CDR1 is ENHRY and CDR2 is SYGVKD. The V end was cut by 4 bases, the J end by 5 bases, with 14 bases between. This CDR3 is built from 14 residues. Comment on this clonotype: The antigen remains undetermined.

Study-level points and caveats: Potentially, T cell activation and differentiation skew this RNA-based measurement.

Amplification of ligated cDNA took four PCR rounds with SP2 and nested alpha and beta constant primers. Alpha and beta constant region primers primed reverse transcription for blood and skin samples. TCRdb redid the calling of the 5' RACE reads with MiXCR, one entry per CDR3 protein. The sample yields over 45,000 distinct CDR3 sequences, around 7.3% seen once. The sequence was obtained from a female donor in good health. This chain connects TRBV10-3 to TRBJ1-1; tentatively, D is TRBD1 (6 bases). DNA for the CDR3: TGTGCCATCAGTGCGAAGGGGGGTACGACTGAAGCTTTCTTT. Translation gives CAISAKGGTTEAFF.